Sequencing of this T cell receptor beta chain was carried out in a study of blood T cells in healthy people across ages. Together with a sample-barcoded 5' primer, a J-beta primer mix was included in a second PCR lasting about 7 to 11 cycles. One entry per CDR3 protein results from TCRdb running MiXCR on the 5' RACE reads. The table lists hundreds of thousands of distinct CDR3 sequences, 29% of them singletons. The sample holds many counts of this clonotype. The antigen is unknown. Whole-study findings and limits: Naive T cell percentage by flow cytometry tracked strongly with beta diversity.

V shed 5 bases and J shed 0 bases, with 13 bases lying between them. The CDR3 has 15 residues. CDR1 is KGHSH and CDR2 is LQKENI in the germline V gene. The sequenced sample consisted of blood. The V call is TRBV18, the J call TRBJ1-2; TRBD1 might be the D (5 bases). This clonotype was sampled from a woman of 80 years or more in good health. In DNA, the CDR3 is TGTGCCAGCTCAAGGGACCGCCCGGCTAACTATGGCTACACCTTC. This encodes CASSRDRPANYGYTF.